The rows below give T cell receptor beta chains drawn from one sample of a study of shared clonotypes between healthy human individuals. Clones were read by immunoSEQ multiplex PCR, and TCRdb kept only the in-frame ones, dropping some. The sample includes around 510,000 clones, approximately 94% seen only once; the top ten take about 0.06%. The material sequenced was naive CD4+ T cells sorted from blood. Receptors were obtained from a woman younger than 45 in good health. Both conserved end residues are part of each CDR3. A D gene is named only where the DNA matches it firmly.

j_call d_call v_call cdr3_nt cdr3_aa
TRBJ2-5 TRBD2 TRBV6-1 TGTGCCAGCAGTGAAGGCGGACTAGCCAGAGAGACCCAGTACTTC CASSEGGLARETQYF
TRBJ2-1 - TRBV7-2 TGTGCCAGCAGCTTGACGCCCTCCCTCTTGGGAGGCCATGAGCAGTTCTTC CASSLTPSLLGGHEQFF
TRBJ2-5 - TRBV7-8 TGTGCCAGCAGCAGAAAACGGATGGGACGCCAAGAGACCCAGTACTTC CASSRKRMGRQETQYF
TRBJ1-5 TRBD1 TRBV30 TGTGCCTGCTCTACCGGACAGGGTAGGGTTCAGCCCCAGCATTTT CACSTGQGRVQPQHF
TRBJ2-1 - TRBV7-2 TGTGCCAGCAGCTTATTGAAGCGGTCCTACAATGAGCAGTTCTTC CASSLLKRSYNEQFF
TRBJ1-6 - TRBV28 TGTGCCAGCAGTCCTCCGCTCCATTCACCCCTCCACTTT CASSPPLHSPLHF
TRBJ1-1 - TRBV6-5 TGTGCCAGCAGTATCCAGGTGAACACTGAAGCTTTCTTT CASSIQVNTEAFF
TRBJ2-1 TRBD2 TRBV27 TGTGCCAGCAGCGGGGAGGGGAGCTCCTACAATGAGCAGTTCTTC CASSGEGSSYNEQFF
TRBJ2-4 - TRBV4-2 TGTGCCAGCAGCCAAGAGGTAGCCAAAAACATTCAGTACTTC CASSQEVAKNIQYF
TRBJ1-4 - TRBV18 TGTGCCAGCTCACCCCGGGATCCCAATGAAAAACTGTTTTTT CASSPRDPNEKLFF
TRBJ1-5 TRBD1 TRBV19 TGTGCCAGTAGTGGACCGGGACAGGGTAGGAGCAATCAGCCCCAGCATTTT CASSGPGQGRSNQPQHF
TRBJ2-7 TRBD2 TRBV9 TGTGCCAGCAGCGTCAGGGGGACTAGCTTGCACGAGCAGTACTTC CASSVRGTSLHEQYF
TRBJ1-5 - TRBV18 TGTGCCAGCTCACCAGAAGACAATCAGCCCCAGCATTTT CASSPEDNQPQHF
TRBJ2-3 - TRBV7-9 TGTGCCAGCAGCCTCCCCGGGGCGAGAGCCTCCCCCTATACGCAGTATTTT CASSLPGARASPYTQYF
TRBJ2-7 - TRBV21-1 TGTGCCAGCAGCAAACAGGGCCCAGCGTTGGCCTACGAGCAGTACTTC CASSKQGPALAYEQYF
TRBJ2-7 - TRBV5-1 TGCGCCAGCAGCGAGGGCCCCGAGCAGTACTTC CASSEGPEQYF
TRBJ2-1 TRBD2 TRBV15 TGTGCCACCAGCAGAGTTGGCGGGAGCTCCTACAATGAGCAGTTCTTC CATSRVGGSSYNEQFF
TRBJ2-5 - TRBV21-1 TGTGCCAGCAGCAAGGGGCCTAGAGAGACCCAGTACTTC CASSKGPRETQYF
TRBJ2-2 TRBD1 TRBV7-8 TGTGCCAGCAGCTTAATATCCGGGACAGCCTACACCGGGGAGCTGTTTTTT CASSLISGTAYTGELFF
TRBJ1-4 - TRBV28 TGTGCCAGCAGTACAACAGGATCAACTAATGAAAAACTGTTTTTT CASSTTGSTNEKLFF
TRBJ1-2 - TRBV5-6 TGTGCCAGCAGCCTCGGGGGCAGGAACTATGGCTACACCTTC CASSLGGRNYGYTF
TRBJ2-1 - TRBV7-2 TGTGCCAGCAGCACCAGGCTAGGTGGCGGATCCTACAATGAGCAGTTCTTC CASSTRLGGGSYNEQFF